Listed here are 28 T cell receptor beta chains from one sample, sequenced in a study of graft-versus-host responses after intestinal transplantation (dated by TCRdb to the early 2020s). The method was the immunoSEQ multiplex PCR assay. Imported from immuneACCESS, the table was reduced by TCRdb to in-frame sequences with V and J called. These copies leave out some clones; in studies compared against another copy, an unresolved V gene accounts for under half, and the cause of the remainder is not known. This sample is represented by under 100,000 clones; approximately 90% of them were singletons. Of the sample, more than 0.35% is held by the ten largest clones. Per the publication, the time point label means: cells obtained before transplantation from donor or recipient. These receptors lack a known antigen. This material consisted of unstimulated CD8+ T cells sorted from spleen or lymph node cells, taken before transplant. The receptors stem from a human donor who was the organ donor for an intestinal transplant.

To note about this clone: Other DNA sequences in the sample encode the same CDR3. The chain's CDR3 is CASSLVQGNTEAFF. The CDR3 coding sequence is TGTGCCAGCAGCTTAGTCCAGGGGAACACTGAAGCTTTCTTT. The chain is built from TRBV7-9 and TRBJ1-1, with D possibly TRBD1 on 5 matching bases. Germline assignment: CDR1 SEHNR and CDR2 FQNEAQ (reference sequence). The CDR3 runs 14 residues. Between the trimmed V and J ends, which lost 1 base and 1 base, there was a span of 7 bases.

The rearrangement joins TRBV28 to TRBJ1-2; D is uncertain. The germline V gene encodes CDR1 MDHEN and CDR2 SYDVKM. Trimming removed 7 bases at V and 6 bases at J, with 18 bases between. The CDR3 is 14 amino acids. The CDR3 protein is CASTPLVGVDGYTF. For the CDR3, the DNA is TGTGCCAGCACCCCGTTAGTCGGGGTGGATGGCTACACCTTC.

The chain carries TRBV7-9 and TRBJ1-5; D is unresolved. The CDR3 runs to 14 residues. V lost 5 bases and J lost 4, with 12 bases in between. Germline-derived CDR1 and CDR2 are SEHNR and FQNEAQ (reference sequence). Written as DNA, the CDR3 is TGTGCCAGCAGCCTGGGCCCCGATAATCAGCCCCAGCATTTT. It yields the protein CASSLGPDNQPQHF.

The CDR3 sequence is CASSLGGRTEQFF. The CDR3, as DNA: TGTGCCAGCAGCTTGGGTGGGAGAACAGAGCAGTTCTTC. This sequence joins TRBV5-6 and TRBJ2-1; possibly TRBD2 for D (5 bases). The germline V gene encodes CDR1 SGHDT and CDR2 YYEEEE. This CDR3 has 13 amino acids. Trimming removed 0 bases from V and 10 bases from J, with 11 bases in between.

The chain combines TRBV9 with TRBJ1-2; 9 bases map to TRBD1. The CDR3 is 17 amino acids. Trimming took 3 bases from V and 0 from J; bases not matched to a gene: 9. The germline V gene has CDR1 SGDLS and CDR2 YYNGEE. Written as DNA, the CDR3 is TGTGCCAGCAGCGCGCGGGACAGGGCTTTTCCTAACTATGGCTACACCTTC. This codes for CASSARDRAFPNYGYTF.

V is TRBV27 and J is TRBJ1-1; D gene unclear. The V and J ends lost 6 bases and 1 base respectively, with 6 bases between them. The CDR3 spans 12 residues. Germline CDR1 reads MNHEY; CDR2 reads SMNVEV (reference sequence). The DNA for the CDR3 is TGTGCCAGCAGAGCAGGGAACACTGAAGCTTTCTTT. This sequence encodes CASRAGNTEAFF.

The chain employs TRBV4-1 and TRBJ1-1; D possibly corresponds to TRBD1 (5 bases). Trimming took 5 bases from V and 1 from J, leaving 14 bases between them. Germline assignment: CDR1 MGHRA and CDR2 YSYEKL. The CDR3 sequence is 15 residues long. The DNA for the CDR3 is TGCGCCAGCAGCATTACCGGGACTGCGAACACTGAAGCTTTCTTT. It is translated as CASSITGTANTEAFF.

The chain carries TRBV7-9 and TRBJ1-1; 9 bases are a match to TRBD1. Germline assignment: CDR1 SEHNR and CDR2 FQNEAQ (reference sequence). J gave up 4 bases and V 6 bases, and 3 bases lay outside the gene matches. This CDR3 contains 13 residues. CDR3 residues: CASRATGGTEAFF. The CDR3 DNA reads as TGTGCCAGCAGGGCGACAGGGGGCACTGAAGCTTTCTTT.

Written as DNA, the CDR3 is TGCGCCAGCAGCCATGACGGGACTACTTACGAGCAGTACTTC. This codes for CASSHDGTTYEQYF. J is TRBJ2-7 and V is TRBV4-1, with 7 bases that match TRBD2. V dropped 3 bases and J dropped 4; count of bases not matched to a gene: 6. Germline assignment: CDR1 MGHRA and CDR2 YSYEKL. The CDR3 sequence is 14 residues long.

The CDR3 loop is CASSQDGGQETQYF. The CDR3 DNA follows: TGTGCCAGCAGCCAGGACGGGGGACAAGAGACCCAGTACTTC. The V and J genes are TRBV9 and TRBJ2-5; tentatively, D is TRBD2 (6 bases). The CDR3 is made up of 14 amino acids. Per germline, CDR1 SGDLS and CDR2 YYNGEE. The germline V and J ends were trimmed by 4 bases and 2 bases, with 12 bases remaining between them.

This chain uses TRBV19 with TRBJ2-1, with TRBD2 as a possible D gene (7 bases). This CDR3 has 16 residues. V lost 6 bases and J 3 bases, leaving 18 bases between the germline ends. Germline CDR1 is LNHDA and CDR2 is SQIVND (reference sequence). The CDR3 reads CASRSWGGGGYNEQFF. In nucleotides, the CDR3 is TGTGCCAGTAGATCGTGGGGGGGCGGTGGCTACAATGAGCAGTTCTTC.

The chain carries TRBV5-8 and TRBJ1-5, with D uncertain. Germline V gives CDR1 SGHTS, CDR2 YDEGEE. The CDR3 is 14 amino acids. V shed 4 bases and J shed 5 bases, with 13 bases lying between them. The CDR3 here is CASSPGSGDQPQHF. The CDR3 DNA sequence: TGTGCCAGCAGCCCGGGATCTGGAGATCAGCCCCAGCATTTT.

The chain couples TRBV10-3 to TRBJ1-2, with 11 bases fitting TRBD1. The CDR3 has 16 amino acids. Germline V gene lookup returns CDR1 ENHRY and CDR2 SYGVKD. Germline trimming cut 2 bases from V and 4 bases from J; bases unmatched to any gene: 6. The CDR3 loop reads CAISEPGQGATYGYTF. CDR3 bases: TGTGCCATCAGTGAGCCAGGACAGGGGGCTACCTATGGCTACACCTTC.

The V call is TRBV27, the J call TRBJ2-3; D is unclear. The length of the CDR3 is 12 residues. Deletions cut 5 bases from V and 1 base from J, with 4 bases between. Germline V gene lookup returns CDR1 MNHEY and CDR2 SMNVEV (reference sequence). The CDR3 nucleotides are TGTGCCAGCAGTCCGGGCACAGATACGCAGTATTTT. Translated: CASSPGTDTQYF.

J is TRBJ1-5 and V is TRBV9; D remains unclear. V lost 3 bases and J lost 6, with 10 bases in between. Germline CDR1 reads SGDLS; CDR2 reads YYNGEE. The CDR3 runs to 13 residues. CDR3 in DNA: TGTGCCAGCAGCGAGGGAGGGAGTCAGCCCCAGCATTTT. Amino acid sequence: CASSEGGSQPQHF.

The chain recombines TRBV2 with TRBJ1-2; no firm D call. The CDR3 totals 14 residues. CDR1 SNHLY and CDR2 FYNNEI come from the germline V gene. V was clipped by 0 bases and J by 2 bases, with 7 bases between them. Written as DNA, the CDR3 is TGTGCCAGCAGTGAAGCCACCACAAACTATGGCTACACCTTC. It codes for CASSEATTNYGYTF.

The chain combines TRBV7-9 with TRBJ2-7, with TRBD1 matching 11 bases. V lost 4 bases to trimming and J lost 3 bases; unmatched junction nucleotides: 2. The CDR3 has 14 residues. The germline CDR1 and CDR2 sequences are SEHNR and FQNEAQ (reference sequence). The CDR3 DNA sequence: TGTGCCAGCAGCTCCGGGACAGGGGGCTACGAGCAGTACTTC. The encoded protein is CASSSGTGGYEQYF.

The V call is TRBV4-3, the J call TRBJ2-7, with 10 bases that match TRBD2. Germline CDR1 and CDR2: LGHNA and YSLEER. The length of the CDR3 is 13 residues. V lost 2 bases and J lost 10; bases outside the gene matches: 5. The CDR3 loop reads CASSQRTSGDQYF. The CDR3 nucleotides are TGCGCCAGCAGCCAACGTACTAGCGGGGACCAGTACTTC.

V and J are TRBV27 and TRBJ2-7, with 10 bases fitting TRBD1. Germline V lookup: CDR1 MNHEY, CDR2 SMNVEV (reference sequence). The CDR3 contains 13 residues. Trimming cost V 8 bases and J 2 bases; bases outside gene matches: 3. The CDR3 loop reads CASGDRGPYEQYF. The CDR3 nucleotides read TGTGCCAGCGGGGACAGGGGCCCCTACGAGCAGTACTTC.

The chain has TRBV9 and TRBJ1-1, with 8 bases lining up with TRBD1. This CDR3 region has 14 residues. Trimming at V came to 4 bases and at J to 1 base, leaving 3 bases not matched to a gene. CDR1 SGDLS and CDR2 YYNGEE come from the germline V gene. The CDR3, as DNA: TGTGCCAGCAGCCCGGGGACAGGGAACACTGAAGCTTTCTTT. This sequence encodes CASSPGTGNTEAFF. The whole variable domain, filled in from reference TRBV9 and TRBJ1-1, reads DSGVTQTPKHLITATGQRVTLRCSPRSGDLSVYWYQQSLDQGLQFLIQYYNGEERAKGNILERFSAQQFPDLHSELNLSSLELGDSALYFCASSPGTGNTEAFFGQGTRLTVV.

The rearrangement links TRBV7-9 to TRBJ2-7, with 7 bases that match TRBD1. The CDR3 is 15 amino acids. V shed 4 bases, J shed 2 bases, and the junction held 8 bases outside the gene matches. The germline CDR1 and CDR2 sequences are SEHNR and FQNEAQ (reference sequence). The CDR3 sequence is CASSSRDRLTYEQYF. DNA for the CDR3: TGTGCCAGCAGCTCCCGGGACAGATTAACCTACGAGCAGTACTTC. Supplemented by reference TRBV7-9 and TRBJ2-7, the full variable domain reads DTGVSQNPRHKITKRGQNVTFRCDPISEHNRLYWYRQTLGQGPEFLTYFQNEAQLEKSRLLSDRFSAERPKGSFSTLEIQRTEQGDSAMYLCASSSRDRLTYEQYFGPGTRLTVT.

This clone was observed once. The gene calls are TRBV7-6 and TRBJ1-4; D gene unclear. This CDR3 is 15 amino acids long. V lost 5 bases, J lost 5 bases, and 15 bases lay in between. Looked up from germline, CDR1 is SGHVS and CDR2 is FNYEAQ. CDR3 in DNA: TGTGCCAGCAGCGAAACCAGGCAAAGGAATGAAAAACTGTTTTTT. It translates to CASSETRQRNEKLFF.

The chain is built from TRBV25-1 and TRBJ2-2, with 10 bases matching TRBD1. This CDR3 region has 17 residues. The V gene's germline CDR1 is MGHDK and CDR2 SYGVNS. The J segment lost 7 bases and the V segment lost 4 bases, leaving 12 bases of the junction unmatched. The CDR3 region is CASSGTGTGAVDGELFF. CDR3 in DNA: TGTGCCAGCAGTGGGACCGGGACAGGGGCTGTCGACGGGGAGCTGTTTTTT.

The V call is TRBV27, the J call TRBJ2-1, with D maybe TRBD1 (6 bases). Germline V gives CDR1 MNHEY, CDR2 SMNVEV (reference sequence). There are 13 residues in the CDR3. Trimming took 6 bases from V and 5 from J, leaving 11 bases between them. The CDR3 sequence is CASSLGDNNEQFF. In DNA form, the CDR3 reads TGTGCCAGCAGCTTGGGGGACAACAATGAGCAGTTCTTC.

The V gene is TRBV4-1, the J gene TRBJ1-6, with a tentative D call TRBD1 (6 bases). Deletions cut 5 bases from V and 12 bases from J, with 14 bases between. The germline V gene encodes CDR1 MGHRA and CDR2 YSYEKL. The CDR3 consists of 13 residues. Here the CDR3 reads CASSFPGQGPLHF. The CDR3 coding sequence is TGCGCCAGCAGCTTCCCGGGACAAGGACCCCTCCACTTT.

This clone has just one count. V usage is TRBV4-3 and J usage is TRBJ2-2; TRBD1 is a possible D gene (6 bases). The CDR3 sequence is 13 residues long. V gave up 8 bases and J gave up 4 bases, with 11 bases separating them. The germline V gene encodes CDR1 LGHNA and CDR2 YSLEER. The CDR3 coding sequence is TGCGCCAGCGGGGACAAGCTCACCGGGGAGCTGTTTTTT. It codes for CASGDKLTGELFF.

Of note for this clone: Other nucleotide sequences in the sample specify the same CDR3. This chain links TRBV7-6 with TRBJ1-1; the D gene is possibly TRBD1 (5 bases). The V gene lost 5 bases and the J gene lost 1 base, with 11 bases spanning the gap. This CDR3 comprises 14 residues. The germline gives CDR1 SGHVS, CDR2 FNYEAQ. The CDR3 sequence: CASSAGGRNTEAFF. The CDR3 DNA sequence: TGTGCCAGCAGCGCGGGGGGACGGAACACTGAAGCTTTCTTT.

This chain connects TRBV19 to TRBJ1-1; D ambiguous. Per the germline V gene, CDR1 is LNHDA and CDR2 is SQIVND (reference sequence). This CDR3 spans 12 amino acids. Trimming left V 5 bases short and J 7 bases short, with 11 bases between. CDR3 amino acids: CASSSLRFEAFF. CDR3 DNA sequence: TGTGCCAGTAGTTCCTTACGGTTTGAAGCTTTCTTT.